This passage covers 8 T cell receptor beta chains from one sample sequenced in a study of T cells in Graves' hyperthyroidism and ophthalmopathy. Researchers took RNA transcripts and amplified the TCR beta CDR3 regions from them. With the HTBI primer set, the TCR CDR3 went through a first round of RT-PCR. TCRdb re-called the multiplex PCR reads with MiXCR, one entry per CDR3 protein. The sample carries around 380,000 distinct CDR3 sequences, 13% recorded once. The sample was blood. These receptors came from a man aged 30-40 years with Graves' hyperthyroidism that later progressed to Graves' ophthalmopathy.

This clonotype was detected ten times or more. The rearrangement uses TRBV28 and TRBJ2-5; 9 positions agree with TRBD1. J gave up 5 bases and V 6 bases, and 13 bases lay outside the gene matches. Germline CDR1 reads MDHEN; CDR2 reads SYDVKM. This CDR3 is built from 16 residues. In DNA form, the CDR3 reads TGTGCCAGCAGCGCCCCGGGGGACAGGGTGCTCGAGACCCAGTACTTC. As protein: CASSAPGDRVLETQYF.

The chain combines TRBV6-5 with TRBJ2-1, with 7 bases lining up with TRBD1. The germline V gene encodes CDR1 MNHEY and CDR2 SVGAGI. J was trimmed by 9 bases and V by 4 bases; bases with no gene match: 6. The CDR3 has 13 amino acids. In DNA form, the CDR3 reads TGTGCCAGCAGTTCTGAACAGGGGAGTGAGCAGTTCTTC. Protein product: CASSSEQGSEQFF.

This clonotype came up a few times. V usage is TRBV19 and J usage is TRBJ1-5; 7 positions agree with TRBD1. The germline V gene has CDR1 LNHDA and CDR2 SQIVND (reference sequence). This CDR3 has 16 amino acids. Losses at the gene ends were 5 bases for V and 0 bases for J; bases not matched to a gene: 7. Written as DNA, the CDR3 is TGTGCCAGTAGTCCCGGGACAGCAACTAGCAATCAGCCCCAGCATTTT. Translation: CASSPGTATSNQPQHF.

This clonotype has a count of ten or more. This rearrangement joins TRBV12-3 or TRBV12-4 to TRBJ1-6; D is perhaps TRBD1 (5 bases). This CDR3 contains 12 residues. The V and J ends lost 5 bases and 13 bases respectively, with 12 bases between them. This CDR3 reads CASSPGTFPLHF. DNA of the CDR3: TGTGCCAGCAGTCCCGGGACTTTTCCCCTCCACTTT.

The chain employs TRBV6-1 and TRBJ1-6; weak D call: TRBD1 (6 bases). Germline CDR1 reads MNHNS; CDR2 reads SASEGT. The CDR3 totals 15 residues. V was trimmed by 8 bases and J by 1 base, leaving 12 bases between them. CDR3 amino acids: CASGGLGSYNSPLHF. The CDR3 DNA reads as TGTGCCAGCGGGGGGCTGGGGTCCTATAATTCACCCCTCCACTTT.

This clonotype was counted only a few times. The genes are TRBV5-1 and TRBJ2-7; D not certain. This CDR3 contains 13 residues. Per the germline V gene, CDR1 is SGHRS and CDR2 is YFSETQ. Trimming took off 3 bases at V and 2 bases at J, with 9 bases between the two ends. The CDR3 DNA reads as TGCGCCAGCAGCTGGACGGTGACCTACGAGCAGTACTTC. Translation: CASSWTVTYEQYF.

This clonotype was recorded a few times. This chain's CDR3 is CSAGPQARYEQYF. The CDR3 nucleotides read TGCAGTGCTGGGCCCCAGGCTCGGTACGAGCAGTACTTC. The genes are TRBV20-1 and TRBJ2-7; D gene ambiguous. This CDR3 is built from 13 residues. Germline V gene data show CDR1 as DFQATT and CDR2 as SNEGSKA (reference sequence). Trimming shortened V by 5 bases and J by 4 bases, and 15 bases separated the two germline ends.

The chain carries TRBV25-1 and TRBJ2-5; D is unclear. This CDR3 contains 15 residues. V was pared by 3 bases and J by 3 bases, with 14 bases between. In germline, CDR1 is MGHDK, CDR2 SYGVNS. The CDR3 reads CASSDSLVREETQYF. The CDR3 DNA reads TGTGCCAGCAGTGACTCCCTCGTTAGGGAAGAGACCCAGTACTTC.